This T cell receptor (beta chain) was captured by sequencing in a study of siplizumab effects on memory and regulatory T cells. Points from the study as a whole: The mean Treg-derived percentage of mappable alloreactive CD4+ clones was roughly 69% with siplizumab compared with about 27% in controls.

About this clone: Its antigen is not known.

The V and J ends lost 5 bases and 6 bases, in that order; junction bases with no gene match: 5. The CDR3 is 13 amino acids. The V gene's germline CDR1 is SGHTA and CDR2 FQGTGA. Assay: immunoSEQ multiplex PCR; the TCRdb copy retains only in-frame clones and omits some. Of about 120,000 clones in the sample, roughly 93% were seen once. The chain links TRBV7-3 to TRBJ2-7; 9 bases agree with TRBD1. The sequenced material came from non-Treg CD4+ T cells sorted from blood. The origin of this receptor is a human donor in good health. CDR3 protein: CASSRDRESEQYF. For the CDR3, the DNA is TGTGCCAGCAGCCGGGACAGGGAATCCGAGCAGTACTTC.